The 14 T cell receptor beta chains below come from one sample, sequenced in a study of blood T cell repertoires in COVID-19. TCRdb's copy holds only in-frame clones and misses some; the assay was immunoSEQ multiplex PCR. The data show around 55,000 clones, 85% to 90% seen once. Sequenced material: peripheral blood. The receptors derive from a man in his sixties with acute or convalescent COVID-19.

The gene calls are TRBV11-3 and TRBJ1-1; tentative D call: TRBD1 (5 bases). CDR3 length: 15 amino acids. V was trimmed by 1 base and J by 1 base, leaving 10 bases between them. The germline gives CDR1 SGHNT, CDR2 YENEEA. The CDR3 region has the DNA TGTGCCAGCAGCTTAGTGGGGCCTGGGAACACTGAAGCTTTCTTT. It encodes CASSLVGPGNTEAFF.

The chain is built from TRBV5-8 and TRBJ2-1, with 13 bases that match TRBD2. The CDR3 spans 16 residues. V lost 4 bases and J lost 2; bases outside the gene matches: 3. In germline, CDR1 is SGHTS, CDR2 YDEGEE. CDR3 amino acids: CASSQGTSGAYNEQFF. The CDR3 DNA follows: TGTGCCAGCAGCCAAGGGACTAGCGGGGCCTACAATGAGCAGTTCTTC.

As DNA, the CDR3 is TGTGCCTGGAGTGTACAGAGTTCACCCCTCCACTTT. It encodes CAWSVQSSPLHF. The V call is TRBV30, the J call TRBJ1-6, with no clear D. The CDR3 is made up of 12 amino acids. Germline V gene sequence: CDR1 GTSNPN, CDR2 SVGIG (reference sequence). The V end was cut by 0 bases, the J end by 9 bases, with 6 bases between.

V and J are TRBV24-1 and TRBJ2-1, with D possibly matching TRBD2 (6 bases). The CDR3 extends over 15 amino acids. Germline CDR1 KGHDR, CDR2 SFDVKD. Trimming removed 8 bases at V and 4 bases at J, with 17 bases between. The CDR3 DNA is TGTGCCACCAAGCCGGGACTCGGGGGTTACAATGAGCAGTTCTTC. This translates into CATKPGLGGYNEQFF.

V is TRBV6-4 and J is TRBJ2-7; D might be TRBD2 (6 bases). The CDR3 is made up of 15 amino acids. CDR1 is MRHNA and CDR2 is SNTAGT in the germline V gene. Trimming removed 0 bases at V and 6 bases at J, with 15 bases between. The CDR3 DNA follows: TGTGCCAGCAGTGACTCTTCCGGGAGAGGGATCGAGCAGTACTTC. Translated: CASSDSSGRGIEQYF.

The gene calls are TRBV6-2 or TRBV6-3 and TRBJ1-4; unclear D gene. Per the germline V gene, CDR1 is MNHEY and CDR2 is SVGEGT. The V and J ends lost 0 bases and 8 bases respectively, with 13 bases between them. This CDR3 contains 15 residues. The CDR3 DNA reads TGTGCCAGCAGTTACTCTGGAGACGTTGGGGAAAAACTGTTTTTT. Its protein is CASSYSGDVGEKLFF.

The chain joins TRBV6-5 to TRBJ1-3; no firm D call. The V gene lost 2 bases and the J gene lost 0 bases, with 11 bases spanning the gap. CDR1 MNHEY and CDR2 SVGAGI come from the germline V gene. The CDR3 covers 16 residues. CDR3 nucleotide sequence: TGTGCCAGCAGTTACGACGCGGAATTCTCTGGAAACACCATATATTTT. Encoded protein: CASSYDAEFSGNTIYF.

The chain couples TRBV12-3 or TRBV12-4 to TRBJ2-2, with D perhaps matching TRBD1 (5 bases). The CDR3 runs 13 residues. Trimming took off 6 bases at V and 6 bases at J, with 11 bases between the two ends. CDR3 region: CASSPQGAGELFF. The CDR3 coding sequence is TGTGCCAGCAGCCCCCAAGGGGCCGGGGAGCTGTTTTTT.

J is TRBJ1-5 and V is TRBV6-5; 9 bases line up with TRBD1. V shed 4 bases, J shed 0 bases, and the junction held 4 bases outside the gene matches. The CDR3 runs to 16 residues. Germline lookup yields CDR1 MNHEY and CDR2 SVGAGI. The CDR3 here is CASSSGTGSSNQPQHF. The CDR3, as DNA: TGTGCCAGCAGTTCAGGGACAGGGTCTAGCAATCAGCCCCAGCATTTT.

The rearrangement joins TRBV11-2 to TRBJ2-7, with D maybe TRBD1 (5 bases). The CDR3 has 14 amino acids. The germline V gene has CDR1 SGHAT and CDR2 FQNNGV. The V gene lost 0 bases and the J gene lost 4 bases, with 10 bases spanning the gap. The CDR3 is CASSLESGPYEQYF. The CDR3, as DNA: TGTGCCAGCAGCTTAGAGTCAGGGCCGTACGAGCAGTACTTC.

The chain recombines TRBV7-9 with TRBJ1-1; no reliable D call. The CDR3 sequence is 13 residues long. Germline loops: CDR1 SEHNR, CDR2 FQNEAQ (reference sequence). Trimming stripped 8 bases from V and 0 bases from J, with 10 bases between. The CDR3 DNA follows: TGTGCCAGCCGGCGGTTTGTGAACACTGAAGCTTTCTTT. This sequence encodes CASRRFVNTEAFF.

The J gene is TRBJ1-1, the V gene TRBV28; 7 nucleotides line up with TRBD1. Unmatched junction bases numbered 4, after V lost 1 base and J lost 5 bases. The CDR3 spans 14 residues. Per germline, CDR1 MDHEN and CDR2 SYDVKM. Here the CDR3 reads CASSLSGGGTEAFF. For the CDR3, the DNA is TGTGCCAGCAGTTTATCAGGGGGTGGAACTGAAGCTTTCTTT.

This chain links TRBV7-9 with TRBJ1-1; no clear D gene. The CDR3 spans 14 residues. Germline loops: CDR1 SEHNR, CDR2 FQNEAQ (reference sequence). V was clipped by 3 bases and J by 6 bases, with 14 bases between them. CDR3 nucleotide sequence: TGTGCCAGCAGCTTCCTCAGAGGAGCGTCTGAAGCTTTCTTT. Translating gives CASSFLRGASEAFF.

The chain has TRBV11-2 and TRBJ2-3; D uncertain. Germline CDR1 is SGHAT and CDR2 is FQNNGV. V was shortened by 1 base and J by 3 bases, with 11 bases between the two germline ends. The CDR3 is made up of 15 amino acids. The CDR3 is CASSLGARRTDTQYF. In DNA, the CDR3 is TGTGCCAGCAGCTTAGGGGCTCGACGAACAGATACGCAGTATTTT.